The 19 T cell receptor beta chains below come from one sample, sequenced in a study of blood T cell repertoires in COVID-19. Data came from immunoSEQ multiplex PCR; TCRdb stores just in-frame clones and leaves some out. In the table there are about 46,000 clones, around 83% of which are singletons. The sequencing input was PBMCs or T cells enriched from blood (not recorded which). The origin of the receptors is a woman between 45 and 60 years old who had recovered from COVID-19.

The V and J genes are TRBV7-8 and TRBJ1-6; 8 bases are a match to TRBD1. The CDR3 extends over 15 amino acids. With V trimmed by 4 bases and J by 8 bases, 7 bases remained unmatched. CDR1 is SGHVS, CDR2 FQNEAQ, per germline. CDR3 nucleotides: TGTGCCAGCAGCTCCGGACAGGGTCCGGATTCACCCCTCCACTTT. This translates into CASSSGQGPDSPLHF.

The count of this clone is one. The chain is built from TRBV10-1 and TRBJ1-1; D is uncertain. Per the germline V gene, CDR1 is WNHNN and CDR2 is SYGVQD (reference sequence). This CDR3 has 14 amino acids. Trimming pared 5 bases from V and 1 base from J, leaving 11 bases between. The CDR3 is CASSPRGGNTEAFF. In DNA form, the CDR3 reads TGCGCCAGCAGTCCCCGGGGAGGGAACACTGAAGCTTTCTTT.

The gene calls are TRBV5-1 and TRBJ2-2, with a possible D match to TRBD2 (5 bases). The CDR3 has 14 residues. Germline loops: CDR1 SGHRS, CDR2 YFSETQ. V was cut by 4 bases and J by 1 base, with 8 bases left in between. The CDR3 bases are TGCGCCAGCAGCATGAGCGGGAACACCGGGGAGCTGTTTTTT. This gives the protein CASSMSGNTGELFF.

J is TRBJ2-5 and V is TRBV19, with D possibly TRBD2 on 6 matching bases. V shed 1 base and J shed 2 bases, with 11 bases lying between them. The CDR3 has 15 amino acids. Germline values: CDR1 LNHDA, CDR2 SQIVND (reference sequence). The CDR3 protein is CASSIGPAGQETQYF. CDR3 coding DNA: TGTGCCAGTAGTATAGGCCCGGCGGGGCAAGAGACCCAGTACTTC. Filled out from reference TRBV19 and TRBJ2-5, the complete variable domain reads DGGITQSPKYLFRKEGQNVTLSCEQNLNHDAMYWYRQDPGQGLRLIYYSQIVNDFQKGDIAEGYSVSREKKESFPLTVTSAQKNPTAFYLCASSIGPAGQETQYFGPGTRLLVL.

This clone occurred once. In DNA form, the CDR3 reads TGCGCCAGCAGCCAAGATCTGAGTTCGAGACTACAGCAGTTCTTC. Its protein product is CASSQDLSSRLQQFF. This rearrangement joins TRBV4-3 to TRBJ2-1, with D possibly being TRBD2 (5 bases). V was cut by 0 bases and J by 11 bases, with 17 bases left in between. Per germline, CDR1 LGHNA and CDR2 YSLEER. This CDR3 region has 15 residues.

This chain links TRBV18 with TRBJ2-7; D gene uncertain. Germline CDR1 KGHSH, CDR2 LQKENI. CDR3 length equals 13 residues. V dropped 3 bases and J dropped 2 bases, with 8 bases sitting between them. CDR3 protein: CASSPVSPYEQYF. The CDR3 coding sequence is TGTGCCAGCTCACCCGTCAGTCCCTACGAGCAGTACTTC.

The chain uses TRBV7-3 and TRBJ2-1; possibly TRBD2 for D (7 bases). The V gene lost 5 bases and the J gene lost 6 bases, with 20 bases spanning the gap. CDR3 length: 16 residues. Germline CDR1 and CDR2: SGHTA and FQGTGA. The CDR3 nucleotides read TGTGCCAGCAGCCTAGGGGGGGCTAGCGGAACCAATGAGCAGTTCTTC. Amino acids: CASSLGGASGTNEQFF. Drawing the rest from reference TRBV7-3 and TRBJ2-1, the complete variable domain is GAGVSQTPSNKVTEKGKYVELRCDPISGHTALYWYRQSLGQGPEFLIYFQGTGAADDSGLPNDRFFAVRPEGSVSTLKIQRTERGDSAVYLCASSLGGASGTNEQFFGPGTRLTVL.

The rearrangement joins TRBV20-1 to TRBJ2-3; D ambiguous. Trimming took 3 bases from V and 2 from J, leaving 18 bases between them. Germline V lookup: CDR1 DFQATT, CDR2 SNEGSKA (reference sequence). CDR3 length: 16 residues. CDR3 loop: CSASRRERSNTDTQYF. CDR3 nucleotides: TGCAGTGCTAGTCGTCGTGAGCGCTCGAACACAGATACGCAGTATTTT.

This clone has just one count. CDR3 residues: CASPPGGGPHLNLMNTEAFF. The DNA of the CDR3 is TGTGCCAGCCCCCCGGGGGGAGGCCCACATCTGAACCTCATGAACACTGAAGCTTTCTTT. The chain has TRBV28 and TRBJ1-1, with a weak D call TRBD1 (5 bases). V lost 8 bases and J lost 0, with 31 bases in between. The CDR3 covers 20 residues. Per the germline V gene, CDR1 is MDHEN and CDR2 is SYDVKM.

The V gene is TRBV7-2, the J gene TRBJ2-3, with a possible D match to TRBD2 (6 bases). The germline CDR1 and CDR2 sequences are SGHTA and FQGNSA. The CDR3 totals 15 residues. The V end was cut by 3 bases, the J end by 0 bases, with 10 bases between. CDR3 in DNA: TGTGCCAGCAGCTTGGACTATATCAGCACAGATACGCAGTATTTT. It specifies CASSLDYISTDTQYF.

This clone was recorded a few times. This sequence joins TRBV4-2 and TRBJ2-7; TRBD1 is a possible D gene (6 bases). Germline V gene sequence: CDR1 LGHNA, CDR2 YNFKEQ. The CDR3 extends over 16 amino acids. V lost 1 base to trimming and J lost 2 bases, with 15 bases between them. This CDR3 reads CASSQGITGIPYEQYF. As DNA, the CDR3 is TGTGCCAGCAGCCAAGGTATAACAGGGATTCCCTACGAGCAGTACTTC.

This clone occurred a few times. The genes are TRBV6-5 and TRBJ1-2; D might be TRBD1 (6 bases). The ends were cut back, 6 bases at V and 4 bases at J, with 12 bases in the middle. Germline V gene sequence: CDR1 MNHEY, CDR2 SVGAGI. The CDR3 has 13 residues. CDR3 in amino acids: CASRRGGSYGYTF. The CDR3 DNA reads TGTGCCAGCAGGCGGGGGGGCTCCTATGGCTACACCTTC.

The V gene is TRBV5-1, the J gene TRBJ2-7; 9 bases align to TRBD1. CDR3 length equals 16 residues. The germline V gene has CDR1 SGHRS and CDR2 YFSETQ. The ends lost 4 bases at V and 3 bases at J; junction bases unmatched: 11. DNA for the CDR3: TGCGCCAGCAGCGCCGGGACGGGGACAGGGTACTACGAGCAGTACTTC. Its protein is CASSAGTGTGYYEQYF. Supplemented by reference TRBV5-1 and TRBJ2-7, the full variable domain reads KAGVTQTPRYLIKTRGQQVTLSCSPISGHRSVSWYQQTPGQGLQFLFEYFSETQRNKGNFPGRFSGRQFSNSRSEMNVSTLELGDSALYLCASSAGTGTGYYEQYFGPGTRLTVT.

The V and J genes are TRBV28 and TRBJ2-7; 7 nucleotides align to TRBD1. In germline, CDR1 is MDHEN, CDR2 SYDVKM. The trim removed 8 bases at V and 3 bases at J, leaving 4 bases unmatched. CDR3 length: 12 residues. CDR3 amino acids: CASRQGYYEQYF. For the CDR3, the DNA is TGTGCCAGCCGACAGGGTTACTACGAGCAGTACTTC. The complete variable domain, with remaining parts taken from reference TRBV28 and TRBJ2-7, reads DVKVTQSSRYLVKRTGEKVFLECVQDMDHENMFWYRQDPGLGLRLIYFSYDVKMKEKGDIPEGYSVSREKKERFSLILESASTNQTSMYLCASRQGYYEQYFGPGTRLTVT.

The chain joins TRBV5-1 to TRBJ2-7; possibly TRBD2 for D (5 bases). Per germline, CDR1 SGHRS and CDR2 YFSETQ. The CDR3 is 15 amino acids. V lost 4 bases to trimming and J lost 0 bases, with 14 bases between them. CDR3 residues: CASSQLSGSSYEQYF. In DNA form, the CDR3 reads TGCGCCAGCAGCCAATTGAGCGGTAGCTCCTACGAGCAGTACTTC.

This chain uses TRBV18 with TRBJ1-6, with D perhaps TRBD1 (6 bases). The CDR3 spans 16 residues. Looked up from germline, CDR1 is KGHSH and CDR2 is LQKENI. V lost 0 bases and J lost 7, with 13 bases in between. The DNA of the CDR3 is TGTGCCAGCTCACCACCGGTCGGCAGGGGAAATTCACCCCTCCACTTT. Its translation is CASSPPVGRGNSPLHF.

CDR3 protein: CASSFPVANTGELFF. The CDR3 coding sequence is TGTGCCAGCAGCTTCCCGGTTGCGAACACCGGGGAGCTGTTTTTT. This sequence joins TRBV11-2 and TRBJ2-2; D is uncertain. The CDR3 spans 15 residues. V was cut by 3 bases and J by 0 bases, with 8 bases left in between. Germline V CDR1 and CDR2: SGHAT, FQNNGV.

The chain has TRBV2 and TRBJ1-1; 10 bases are a match to TRBD1. The V gene end was trimmed by 4 bases and the J gene end by 4 bases; junction bases not matched to a gene: 6. CDR3 length: 15 residues. The germline V gene encodes CDR1 SNHLY and CDR2 FYNNEI. The CDR3 DNA follows: TGTGCCAGCAGTGGGGACAGGGGACCGGCCACTGAAGCTTTCTTT. Translated: CASSGDRGPATEAFF.

The chain links TRBV12-3 or TRBV12-4 to TRBJ2-3; TRBD1 is a possible D gene (5 bases). Trimming took 2 bases from V and 6 from J, leaving 9 bases between them. CDR3 size: 13 residues. The CDR3 spells CASSLFPGDTQYF. CDR3 nucleotides: TGTGCCAGCAGTTTATTCCCAGGGGATACGCAGTATTTT.